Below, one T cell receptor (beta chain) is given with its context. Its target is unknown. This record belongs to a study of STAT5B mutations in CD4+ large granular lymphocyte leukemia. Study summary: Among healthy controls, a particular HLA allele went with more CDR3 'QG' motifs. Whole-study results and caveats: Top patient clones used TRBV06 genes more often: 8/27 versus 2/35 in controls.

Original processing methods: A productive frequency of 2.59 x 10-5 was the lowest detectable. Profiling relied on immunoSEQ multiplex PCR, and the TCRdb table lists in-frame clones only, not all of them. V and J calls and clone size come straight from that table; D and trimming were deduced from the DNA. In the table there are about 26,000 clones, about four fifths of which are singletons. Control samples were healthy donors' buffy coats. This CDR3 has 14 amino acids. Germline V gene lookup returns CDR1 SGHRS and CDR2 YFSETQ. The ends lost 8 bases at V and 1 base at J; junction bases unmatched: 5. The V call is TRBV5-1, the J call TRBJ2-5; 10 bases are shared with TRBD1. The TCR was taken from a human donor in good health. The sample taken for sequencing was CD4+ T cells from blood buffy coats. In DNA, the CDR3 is TGCGCCAGTGGGACAGGGGATGTCCAAGAGACCCAGTACTTC. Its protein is CASGTGDVQETQYF.